This T cell receptor beta chain was captured by sequencing in a study of cytomegalovirus exposure and HLA in healthy donors. Donors had nominal health at sampling but likely had unrecorded immune exposures. The CDR3 contains 18 residues. V trimming: 1 base; J trimming: 5 bases; junction bases outside the gene matches: 14. CDR1 is SGHVS, CDR2 FQNEAQ, per germline. Overall study findings and caveats: It is likely that the observed cluster of highly shared sequence variants was a sequencing artifact. Most TCR sequences showed up rarely, but some public TCRs showed up in many donors. Associated with HLA alleles at 0.05 false discovery rate in a later analysis were about 17,000 TCR beta sequences.

Both 60 Vbeta primers and 13 Jbeta primers went into the PCR. Only in-frame clones appear in the TCRdb table, and some are missing; sequencing was by immunoSEQ multiplex PCR. Of 100,000 to 150,000 clones in the sample, roughly 85% were seen once. This clone was recorded once. Its matching antigen is unknown. This receptor was identified in a man aged 18 to 30 in good health and CMV-seropositive. Input material: PBMCs. The chain recombines TRBV7-8 with TRBJ2-5; TRBD1 aligns across 9 bases. CDR3 coding DNA: TGTGCCAGCAGCTTAGAGTTGACCGGGACAGGGAAACGGGAGACCCAGTACTTC. Amino acid sequence: CASSLELTGTGKRETQYF.